The 7 T cell receptor beta chains in this list originate from one sample, sequenced in a study of PD-L1 blockade in urothelial cancer. Profiled with immunoSEQ multiplex PCR; TCRdb holds only in-frame clones, not every one. The sample shows under 100,000 clones, around 80% of them seen only once. Sequenced material: PBMCs, taken around atezolizumab (anti-PD-L1) treatment. The origin of the receptors is a man aged 70-80 years with urothelial cancer.

CDR3 loop: CASSIASISSGYTF. CDR3 in DNA: TGTGCCAGCAGTATAGCCAGCATCTCATCAGGCTACACCTTC. This chain links TRBV6-1 with TRBJ1-2; no clear D gene. Germline V gives CDR1 MNHNS, CDR2 SASEGT. The V and J ends lost 5 bases and 8 bases respectively, with 18 bases between them. This CDR3 has 14 amino acids.

This chain connects TRBV23-1 to TRBJ1-2, with D perhaps matching TRBD1 (6 bases). TRBV23-1 is known as an ORF, though its function is uncertain. V was shortened by 0 bases and J by 7 bases, with 18 bases between the two germline ends. The CDR3 is made up of 16 amino acids. In nucleotides, the CDR3 is TGCGCCAGCAGTCAATCGAAGGCCGAAGGGGGGGTTGGCTACACCTTC. It encodes CASSQSKAEGGVGYTF.

J is TRBJ1-1 and V is TRBV4-3, with D unclear. CDR3 length: 13 residues. Germline V lookup: CDR1 LGHNA, CDR2 YSLEER. With 1 base removed from V and 3 bases from J, the gap between germline ends came to 6 bases. Written as DNA, the CDR3 is TGCGCCAGCAGCCAAGCCAGGCACACTGAAGCTTTCTTT. Protein product: CASSQARHTEAFF.

The gene calls are TRBV5-4 and TRBJ1-1; TRBD1 agrees at 9 bases. The junction had 12 bases not matched to a gene; V was cut back by 6 bases and J by 0 bases. CDR3 length: 17 amino acids. Germline lookup yields CDR1 SGHNT and CDR2 YYREEE (reference sequence). The CDR3, as DNA: TGTGCCAGCACCCCCGACAGGGGGGTACTTATGAACACTGAAGCTTTCTTT. The encoded protein is CASTPDRGVLMNTEAFF. Full variable domain (missing parts from reference TRBV5-4 and TRBJ1-1): ETGVTQSPTHLIKTRGQQVTLRCSSQSGHNTVSWYQQALGQGPQFIFQYYREEENGRGNFPPRFSGLQFPNYSSELNVNALELDDSALYLCASTPDRGVLMNTEAFFGQGTRLTVV.

The chain combines TRBV28 with TRBJ1-2, with D unresolved. The CDR3 is 11 amino acids. V was trimmed by 3 bases and J by 7 bases, leaving 6 bases between them. The germline gives CDR1 MDHEN, CDR2 SYDVKM. CDR3: CASSFRGGYTF. Written as DNA, the CDR3 is TGTGCCAGCAGTTTCCGGGGTGGCTACACCTTC.

This chain links TRBV29-1 with TRBJ2-3; D might be TRBD1 (6 bases). The germline gives CDR1 SQVTM, CDR2 ANQGSEA. This CDR3 contains 12 residues. V gave up 7 bases and J gave up 1 base, with 9 bases separating them. This CDR3 reads CSGRQGTDTQYF. In nucleotides, the CDR3 is TGCAGCGGGAGACAGGGCACAGATACGCAGTATTTT.

The V gene is TRBV2, the J gene TRBJ1-2, with 7 bases matching TRBD1. From germline, CDR1 is SNHLY and CDR2 FYNNEI. Trimming at V came to 10 bases and at J to 2 bases, leaving 4 bases not matched to a gene. The CDR3 covers 12 residues. CDR3 loop: CATRTGNYGYTF. DNA of the CDR3: TGTGCCACCCGGACAGGAAACTATGGCTACACCTTC.